Listed below are T cell receptor beta chains from one sample, sequenced in a study of CD8+ T cells in alopecia areata. Repertoires were generated with immunoSEQ multiplex PCR, while TCRdb's copy carries only in-frame clones and drops some. Among some 180,000 clones listed, about 53% were seen once. The specimen comprised CD8+ T cells sorted from blood, sampled at week 24, from a patient treated with tofacitinib. The receptor source for this set is a human donor with alopecia areata. Each CDR3 is given with its conserved first and last residue. D genes are given only for firm matches. A row's size may be missing; if present it is once, few, many or a size class.

abundance,j_gene,v_gene,d_gene,CDR3nt,CDR3aa
.,TRBJ2-7,TRBV9,TRBD1,TGTGCCAGCAGCGTCCGGGACAGGGGTTTCTACGAGCAGTACTTC,CASSVRDRGFYEQYF
few,TRBJ2-4,TRBV13,.,TGTGCCAGCAGCATAGCCCCCGAAAACATTCAGTACTTC,CASSIAPENIQYF
few,TRBJ2-3,TRBV7-2,.,TGTGCCAGCAGCTTAGTGAAAGATTTTCCAGATACGCAGTATTTT,CASSLVKDFPDTQYF
.,TRBJ1-2,TRBV29-1,.,TGCAGCGTTGAGACCAGGGTAACCTATGGCTACACCTTC,CSVETRVTYGYTF
.,TRBJ2-7,TRBV6-5,TRBD1,TGTGCCAGCAGTTACGAACAGGGGACCTACGAGCAGTACTTC,CASSYEQGTYEQYF
.,TRBJ2-1,TRBV30,.,TGTGCCTGGAGTCACGGGACTGCCCTTAACAATGAGCAGTTCTTC,CAWSHGTALNNEQFF
few,TRBJ2-1,TRBV5-6,TRBD2,TGTGCCAGCAGCTCCTGGACTAGCGGGGCCTCCTACAATGAGCAGTTCTTC,CASSSWTSGASYNEQFF
.,TRBJ1-2,TRBV29-1,.,TGCAGCGTTGAAGGGAGGGCCGACTATGGCTACACCTTC,CSVEGRADYGYTF
.,TRBJ2-3,TRBV6-6,.,TGTGCCAGCTGTTTTTGGGGTAGCACAGATACGCAGTATTTT,CASCFWGSTDTQYF
.,TRBJ2-7,TRBV11-2,.,TGTGCCAGCAGCTCAACCCCCGAGCAGTACTTC,CASSSTPEQYF
.,TRBJ1-6,TRBV5-1,TRBD1,TGCGCCAGCAGACCGGGACAGGATAATTCACCCCTCCACTTT,CASRPGQDNSPLHF
.,TRBJ2-6,TRBV6-5,.,TGTGCCAGCAGTTACTTATTCTCTGGGGCCAACGTCCTGACTTTC,CASSYLFSGANVLTF
once,TRBJ2-3,TRBV13,TRBD1,TGTGCCAGCAGCCCAACAGGGGCTAGCACAGATACGCAGTATTTT,CASSPTGASTDTQYF
.,TRBJ1-2,TRBV10-2,.,TGCGCCAGCAGTGAGTTAACCCACCGGGACAAGAAAAAAAACTATGGCTACACCTTC,CASSELTHRDKKKNYGYTF
.,TRBJ1-2,TRBV29-1,.,TGCAGCGTAGATTCATCAGTGGGGGCCGCCTATGGCTACACCTTC,CSVDSSVGAAYGYTF
.,TRBJ2-1,TRBV6-5,.,TGTGCCAGCAAGGCCCGTGAGGGGGATTACAATGAGCAGTTCTTC,CASKAREGDYNEQFF
few,TRBJ1-1,TRBV29-1,.,TGCAGCGTTGATTGGGGTGGTACTGAAGCTTTCTTT,CSVDWGGTEAFF
.,TRBJ2-2,TRBV7-9,.,TGTGCCAGCAGCCTACGGAGTGCGAACACCGGGGAGCTGTTTTTT,CASSLRSANTGELFF
.,TRBJ2-1,TRBV5-6,.,TGTGCCAGCAGCTTGATGAGTAATGAGCAGTTCTTC,CASSLMSNEQFF
.,TRBJ2-1,TRBV4-1,TRBD2,TGCGCCAGCAGCCAAGCTAGCGGGGAGTACAATGAGCAGTTCTTC,CASSQASGEYNEQFF